The entry below describes one T cell receptor beta chain. Its antigen has not been determined. Base qualities are not provided; no much larger clone lies one nucleotide away. TCRbeta CDR3 regions were amplified from genomic DNA using the immunoSEQ Assay, a bias-controlled multiplex PCR. The study's processing was this. Within the assay, amplification of reference gene primers was used to estimate how many nucleated cells each sample contained. To quantify the absolute abundance of each unique TCRbeta CDR3 rearrangement, sequence reads were collapsed and filtered. Productive Simpson clonality was computed per sample as the square root of Simpson's diversity index over productive rearrangements. Imported from immuneACCESS, the table was reduced by TCRdb to in-frame sequences with V and J called. These copies leave out some clones; in studies compared against another copy, an unresolved V gene accounts for under half, and the cause of the remainder is not known. That table furnishes V, J and clone size, whereas the DNA furnished D and trimming. Within this sample are about 46,000 clones, with over 70% of them counted one time only. The ten largest clones capture around 6% of the sample.

These data are taken from a study of blood T cell repertoires in COVID-19 (TCRdb year 2020). Looking at the study overall: Samples covering the acute and convalescent phases of COVID-19 were provided by collaborators in the United States, Italy and Spain. Sample metadata almost always included a de-identified subject ID, COVID-19 status, age in years and sex. The repertoires were made available in a free public database intended to serve as a resource for research on the immune response to SARS-CoV-2. The prospective study material was composed of cDNA or gDNA derived from T cells, B-cell-depleted T cells, or PBMCs. Where available, HLA class I and class II types were obtained from metadata supplied by the sample provider rather than from assay-based typing. Subjects who had been exposed to COVID-19, were actively infected with it, or had recovered from it provided the deeply sampled blood TCRbeta repertoires that made up the dataset. Samples came from the ongoing ImmuneRACE study (first 160 participants) plus 1,254 subjects from 6 global collaborators. Beyond this particular receptor, the publication reports: The amount of clinical and demographic metadata varied by source and participant and was provided uncurated.

The collaborating institutions used their own protocols to collect whole blood in K2EDTA tubes. For TCRbeta analysis, collaborator samples were shipped as frozen whole blood, as isolated PBMCs, or as DNA extracted from either sample type. As encoded in the germline V gene, CDR1 is KGHSH while CDR2 is LQKENI. V is shortened by 0 bases, J by 9 bases, and the region joining them spans 15 bases. The CDR3 has 16 amino acids, counting the end cysteine and phenylalanine. The retained sequence is limited to the CDR3, 48 bases, with the frame set at the first base. The sequence links TRBV18 to TRBJ1-6, with TRBD1 perhaps the D gene, on 6 matching bases. Sequences were obtained from peripheral blood. This receptor was obtained from a woman older than 75 with acute or convalescent COVID-19. The sequence in DNA is TGTGCCAGCTCACCACCTAGGGGCAGGGGAACTTCACCCCTCCACTTT. This yields the protein CASSPPRGRGTSPLHF.